The clone carrying this T cell receptor beta chain was seen only a few times. Its antigen is as yet unknown. The sample is drawn from a study of T cell repertoires in cytomegalovirus infection. Turning to the study itself: Public TCR beta signatures provided an indication of both CMV infection and a matching HLA type. Study-level points and caveats: Adding up the frequency of public TCR beta families identified people who carried CMV plus the relevant HLA.

V shed 6 bases and J 4 bases; nucleotides not matched to a gene: 9. Germline CDR1 is MNHEY and CDR2 is SVGEGT. The length of the CDR3 is 16 residues. TCRdb ran MiXCR on the reads and lists one entry per CDR3 protein. Among approximately 590,000 distinct CDR3 sequences listed, approximately 40% were seen once. The rearrangement links TRBV6-2 or TRBV6-3 to TRBJ2-1, with 10 bases lining up with TRBD2. This specimen consisted of cultured PBMCs, obtained from culture after CMV antigen stimulation. The source of this sequence is a human donor in good health (CMV status not recorded). Some clones in this sample may be carry-over from other donors' samples. The CDR3 loop is CASRWGAGGSYNEQFF. The CDR3 DNA reads TGTGCCAGCAGATGGGGAGCGGGAGGGTCTTACAATGAGCAGTTCTTC.